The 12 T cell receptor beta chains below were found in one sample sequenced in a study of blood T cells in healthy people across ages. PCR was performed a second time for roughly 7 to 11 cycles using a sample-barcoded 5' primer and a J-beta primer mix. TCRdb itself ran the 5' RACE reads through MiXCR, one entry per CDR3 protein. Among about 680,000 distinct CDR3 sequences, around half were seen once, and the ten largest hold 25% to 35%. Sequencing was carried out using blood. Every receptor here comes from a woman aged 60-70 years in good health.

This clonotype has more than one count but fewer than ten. The CDR3 spells CASSTLTSGSAYNEQFF. The DNA of the CDR3 is TGTGCCAGCAGCACCCTGACTAGCGGGAGCGCCTACAATGAGCAGTTCTTC. The chain combines TRBV7-6 with TRBJ2-1, with TRBD2 matching 12 bases. Trimming removed 5 bases from V and 2 bases from J; junction bases left unmatched: 7. CDR3 size: 17 residues. Germline lookup yields CDR1 SGHVS and CDR2 FNYEAQ.

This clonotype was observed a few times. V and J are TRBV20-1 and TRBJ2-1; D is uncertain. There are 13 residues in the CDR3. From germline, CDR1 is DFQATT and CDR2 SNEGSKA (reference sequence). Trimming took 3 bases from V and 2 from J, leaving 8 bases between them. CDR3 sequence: CSARYRTYNEQFF. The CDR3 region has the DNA TGCAGTGCTAGGTATAGGACCTACAATGAGCAGTTCTTC.

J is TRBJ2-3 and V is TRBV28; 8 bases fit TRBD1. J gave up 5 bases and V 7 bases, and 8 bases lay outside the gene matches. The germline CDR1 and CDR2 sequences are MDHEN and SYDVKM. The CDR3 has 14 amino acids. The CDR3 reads CASIGQGEKDTQYF. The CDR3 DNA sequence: TGTGCCAGCATTGGACAGGGTGAAAAAGATACGCAGTATTTT.

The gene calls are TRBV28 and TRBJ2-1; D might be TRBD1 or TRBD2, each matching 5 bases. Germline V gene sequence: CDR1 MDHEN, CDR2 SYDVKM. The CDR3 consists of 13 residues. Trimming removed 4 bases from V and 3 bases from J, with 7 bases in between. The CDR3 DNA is TGTGCCAGCAGTTGGGACGGCTACAATGAGCAGTTCTTC. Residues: CASSWDGYNEQFF.

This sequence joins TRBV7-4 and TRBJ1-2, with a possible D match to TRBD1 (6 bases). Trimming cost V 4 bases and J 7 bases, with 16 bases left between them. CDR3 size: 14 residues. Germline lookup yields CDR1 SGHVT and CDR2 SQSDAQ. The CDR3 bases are TGTGCCAGCAGCTCCCAGACAGGTTTTTGTGGCTACACCTTC. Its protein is CASSSQTGFCGYTF.

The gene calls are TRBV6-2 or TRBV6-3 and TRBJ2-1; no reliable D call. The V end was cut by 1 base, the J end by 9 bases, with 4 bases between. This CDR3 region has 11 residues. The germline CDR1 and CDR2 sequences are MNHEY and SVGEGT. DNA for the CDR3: TGTGCCAGCAGTTACTTGGCTGAGCAGTTCTTC. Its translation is CASSYLAEQFF.

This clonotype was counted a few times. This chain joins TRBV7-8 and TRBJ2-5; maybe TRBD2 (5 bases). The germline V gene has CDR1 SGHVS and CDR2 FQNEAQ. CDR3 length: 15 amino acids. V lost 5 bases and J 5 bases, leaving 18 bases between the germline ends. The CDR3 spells CASSPSGGIRETQYF. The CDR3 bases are TGTGCCAGCAGCCCGAGCGGAGGAATAAGGGAGACCCAGTACTTC.

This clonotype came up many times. The CDR3 DNA is TGTGCCAGCAGTGATGCTGCGGGCTATGGCTACACCTTC. Amino acids: CASSDAAGYGYTF. The chain links TRBV2 to TRBJ1-2; D is undetermined. Trimming cost V 3 bases and J 4 bases, with 9 bases left between them. This CDR3 is 13 amino acids long. From germline, CDR1 is SNHLY and CDR2 FYNNEI.

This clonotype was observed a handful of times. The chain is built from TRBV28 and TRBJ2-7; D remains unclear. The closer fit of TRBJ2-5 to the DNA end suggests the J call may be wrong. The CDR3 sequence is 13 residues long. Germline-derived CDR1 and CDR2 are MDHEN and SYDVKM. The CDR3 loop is CASSLFAQETQYF. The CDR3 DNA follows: TGTGCCAGCAGTTTATTCGCCCAAGAGACCCAGTACTTC.

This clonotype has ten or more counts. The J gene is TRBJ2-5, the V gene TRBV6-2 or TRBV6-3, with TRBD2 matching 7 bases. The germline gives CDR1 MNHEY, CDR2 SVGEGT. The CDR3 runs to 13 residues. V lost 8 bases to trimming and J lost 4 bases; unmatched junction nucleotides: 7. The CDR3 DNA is TGTGCCAGCTCCGGTCCGGGAGGAGAGACCCAGTACTTC. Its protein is CASSGPGGETQYF.

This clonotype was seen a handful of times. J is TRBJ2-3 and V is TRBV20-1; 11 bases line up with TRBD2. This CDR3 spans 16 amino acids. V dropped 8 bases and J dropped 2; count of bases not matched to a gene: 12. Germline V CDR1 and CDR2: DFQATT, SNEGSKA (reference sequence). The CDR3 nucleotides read TGCAGTAACGGGATAGCGGGAGGGCCTATCACAGATACGCAGTATTTT. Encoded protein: CSNGIAGGPITDTQYF.

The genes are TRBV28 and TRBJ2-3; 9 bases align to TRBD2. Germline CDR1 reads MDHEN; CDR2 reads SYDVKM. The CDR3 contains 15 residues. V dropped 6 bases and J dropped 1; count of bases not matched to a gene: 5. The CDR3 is CASRLSGRGTDTQYF. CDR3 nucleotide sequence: TGTGCCAGCAGGCTTAGCGGGAGAGGCACAGATACGCAGTATTTT.